This T cell receptor beta chain originates from a study of cytotoxic CD8 clonotypes in ibrutinib-treated CLL. Study in general: Specimens for response were gathered following a median about twelve months of therapy, spanning 6 to 36.

CDR1 and CDR2 (germline): SGHAT, FQDESV (reference sequence). This CDR3 region has 14 residues. The trim removed 5 bases at V and 5 bases at J, leaving 7 bases unmatched. Whole-study results and caveats: The study sampled sustained-remission and progressing patients at different times. Exceeding age-matched healthy donors, baseline clonality also tracked the counts of circulating CD8+ T cells. Increased clonality at ibrutinib response gave way to a return toward baseline at progression.

Sequenced by immunoSEQ multiplex PCR; TCRdb stores in-frame clones only, minus some. The sample lists about 130,000 clones; about four fifths were seen once. Concerning this clone itself: Its antigen is not known.

The sequenced sample was PBMCs, obtained after 12 months of ibrutinib treatment. The rearrangement joins TRBV11-1 to TRBJ2-5; 8 bases are a match to TRBD2. This receptor was obtained from a human donor with chronic lymphocytic leukemia. CDR3 sequence: CASSLGTRRETQYF. In nucleotides, the CDR3 is TGTGCCAGCAGCCTTGGGACTAGGAGGGAGACCCAGTACTTC.